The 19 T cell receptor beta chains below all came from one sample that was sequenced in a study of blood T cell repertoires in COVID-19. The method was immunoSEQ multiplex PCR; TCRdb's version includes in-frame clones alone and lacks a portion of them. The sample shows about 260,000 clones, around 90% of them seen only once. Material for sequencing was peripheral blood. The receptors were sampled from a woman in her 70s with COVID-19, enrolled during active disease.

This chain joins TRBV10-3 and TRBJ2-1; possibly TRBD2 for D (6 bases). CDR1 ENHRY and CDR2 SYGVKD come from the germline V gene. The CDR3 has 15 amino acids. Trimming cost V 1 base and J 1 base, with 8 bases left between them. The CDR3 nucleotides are TGTGCCATCAGTGAGTTTGCGGGATCCTACAATGAGCAGTTCTTC. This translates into CAISEFAGSYNEQFF.

The CDR3 here is CASSHGRGTYEQYF. The CDR3 nucleotides read TGTGCCAGCAGCCACGGACGGGGAACCTACGAGCAGTACTTC. J is TRBJ2-7 and V is TRBV6-5, with a tentative D call TRBD2 (5 bases). CDR1 is MNHEY, CDR2 SVGAGI, per germline. V was pared by 6 bases and J by 2 bases, with 14 bases between. The length of the CDR3 is 14 residues.

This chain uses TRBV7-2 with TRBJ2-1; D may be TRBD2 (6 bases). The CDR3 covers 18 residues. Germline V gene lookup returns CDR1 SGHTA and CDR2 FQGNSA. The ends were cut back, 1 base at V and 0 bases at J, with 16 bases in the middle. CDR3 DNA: TGTGCCAGCAGCTTAGGGGGAGGAGGCAGGAGCTCCTACAATGAGCAGTTCTTC. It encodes CASSLGGGGRSSYNEQFF.

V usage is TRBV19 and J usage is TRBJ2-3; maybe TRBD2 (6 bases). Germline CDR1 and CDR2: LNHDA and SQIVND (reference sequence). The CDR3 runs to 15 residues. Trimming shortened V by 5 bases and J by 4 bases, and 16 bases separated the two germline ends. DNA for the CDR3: TGTGCCAGTAGTTCGGGAGCGGGCCCGCCAGATACGCAGTATTTT. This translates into CASSSGAGPPDTQYF. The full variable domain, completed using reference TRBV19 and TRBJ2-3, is DGGITQSPKYLFRKEGQNVTLSCEQNLNHDAMYWYRQDPGQGLRLIYYSQIVNDFQKGDIAEGYSVSREKKESFPLTVTSAQKNPTAFYLCASSSGAGPPDTQYFGPGTRLTVL.

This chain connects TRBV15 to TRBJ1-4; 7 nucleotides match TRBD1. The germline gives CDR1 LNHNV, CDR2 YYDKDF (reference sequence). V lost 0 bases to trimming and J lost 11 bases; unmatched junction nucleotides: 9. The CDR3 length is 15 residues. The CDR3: CATSRDRGGPGKLFF. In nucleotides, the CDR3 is TGTGCCACCAGCAGAGATCGAGGGGGCCCCGGGAAACTGTTTTTT.

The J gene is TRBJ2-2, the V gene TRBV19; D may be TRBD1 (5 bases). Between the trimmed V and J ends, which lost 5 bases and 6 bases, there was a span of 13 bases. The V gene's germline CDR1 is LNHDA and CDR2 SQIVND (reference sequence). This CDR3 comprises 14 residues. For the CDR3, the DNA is TGTGCCAGTAGTCAAACAGGTACCCCCGGGGAGCTGTTTTTT. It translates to CASSQTGTPGELFF.

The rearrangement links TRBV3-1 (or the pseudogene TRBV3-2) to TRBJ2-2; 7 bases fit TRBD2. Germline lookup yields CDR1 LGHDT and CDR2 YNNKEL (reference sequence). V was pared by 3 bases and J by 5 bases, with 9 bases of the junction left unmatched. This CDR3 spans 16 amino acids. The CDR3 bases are TGTGCCAGCAGCCAGTCCGGGGGAGGGAGAACCGGGGAGCTGTTTTTT. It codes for CASSQSGGGRTGELFF.

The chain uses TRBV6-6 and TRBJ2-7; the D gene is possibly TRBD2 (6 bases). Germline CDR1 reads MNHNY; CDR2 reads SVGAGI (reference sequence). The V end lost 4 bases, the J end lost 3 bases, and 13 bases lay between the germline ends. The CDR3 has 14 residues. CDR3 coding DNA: TGTGCCAGCAGTTTAAAGGCTAGCGACTACGAGCAGTACTTC. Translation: CASSLKASDYEQYF.

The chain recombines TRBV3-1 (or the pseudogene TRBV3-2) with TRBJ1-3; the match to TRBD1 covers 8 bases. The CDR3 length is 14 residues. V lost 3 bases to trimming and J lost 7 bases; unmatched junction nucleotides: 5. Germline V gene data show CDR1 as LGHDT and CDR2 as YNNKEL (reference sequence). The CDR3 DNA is TGTGCCAGCAGCCATACCGGGACAGGCAACACCATATATTTT. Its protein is CASSHTGTGNTIYF.

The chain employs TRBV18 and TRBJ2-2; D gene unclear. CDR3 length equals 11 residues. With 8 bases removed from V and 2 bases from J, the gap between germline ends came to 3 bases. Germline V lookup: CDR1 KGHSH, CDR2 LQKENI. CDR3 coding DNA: TGTGCCAGCCTTAACACCGGGGAGCTGTTTTTT. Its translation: CASLNTGELFF.

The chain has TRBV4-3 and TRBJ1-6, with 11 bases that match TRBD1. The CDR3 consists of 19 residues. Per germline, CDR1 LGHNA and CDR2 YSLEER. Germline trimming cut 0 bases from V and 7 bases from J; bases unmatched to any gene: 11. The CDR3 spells CASSQDWIGQGARNSPLHF. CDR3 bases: TGCGCCAGCAGCCAAGATTGGATAGGACAGGGGGCGAGGAATTCACCCCTCCACTTT.

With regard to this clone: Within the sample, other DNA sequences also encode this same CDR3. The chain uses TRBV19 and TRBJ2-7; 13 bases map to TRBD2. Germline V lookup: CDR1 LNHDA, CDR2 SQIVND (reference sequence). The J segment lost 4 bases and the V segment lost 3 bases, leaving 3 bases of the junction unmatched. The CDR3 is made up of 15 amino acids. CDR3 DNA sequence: TGTGCCAGTAGTATCCGGACTAGCGGGAGTTACGAGCAGTACTTC. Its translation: CASSIRTSGSYEQYF.

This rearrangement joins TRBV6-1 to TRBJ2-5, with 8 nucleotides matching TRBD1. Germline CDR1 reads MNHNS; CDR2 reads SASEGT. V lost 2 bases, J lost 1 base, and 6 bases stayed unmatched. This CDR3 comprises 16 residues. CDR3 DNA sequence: TGTGCCAGCAGTGAAAACAGGGGGATGATCCAAGAGACCCAGTACTTC. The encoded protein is CASSENRGMIQETQYF.

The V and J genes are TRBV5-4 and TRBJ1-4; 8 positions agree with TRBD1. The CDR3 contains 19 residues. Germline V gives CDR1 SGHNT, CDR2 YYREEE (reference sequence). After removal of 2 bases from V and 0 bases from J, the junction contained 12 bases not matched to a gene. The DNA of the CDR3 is TGTGCCAGCAGCTTAGCCCCAACAGGGGGAATTGCAACTAATGAAAAACTGTTTTTT. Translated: CASSLAPTGGIATNEKLFF.

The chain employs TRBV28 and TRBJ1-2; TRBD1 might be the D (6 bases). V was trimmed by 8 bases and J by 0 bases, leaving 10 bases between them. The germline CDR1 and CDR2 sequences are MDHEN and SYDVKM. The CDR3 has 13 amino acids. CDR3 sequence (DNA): TGTGCCAGCTCCGGGACAACTAACTATGGCTACACCTTC. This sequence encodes CASSGTTNYGYTF.

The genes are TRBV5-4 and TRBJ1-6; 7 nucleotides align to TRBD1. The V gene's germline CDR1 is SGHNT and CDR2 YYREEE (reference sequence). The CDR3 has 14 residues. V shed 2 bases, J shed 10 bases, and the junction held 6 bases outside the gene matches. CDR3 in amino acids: CASSFQQGRSPLHF. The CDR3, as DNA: TGTGCCAGCAGCTTTCAACAGGGGAGGTCACCCCTCCACTTT.

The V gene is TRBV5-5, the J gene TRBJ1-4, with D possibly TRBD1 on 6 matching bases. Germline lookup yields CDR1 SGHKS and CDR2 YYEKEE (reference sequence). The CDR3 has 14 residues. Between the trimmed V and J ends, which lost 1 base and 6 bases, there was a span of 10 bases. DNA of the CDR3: TGTGCCAGCAGCTTGACAGGGTTGGATGAAAAACTGTTTTTT. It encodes CASSLTGLDEKLFF. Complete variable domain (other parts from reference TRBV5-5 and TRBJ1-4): DAGVTQSPTHLIKTRGQQVTLRCSPISGHKSVSWYQQVLGQGPQFIFQYYEKEERGRGNFPDRFSARQFPNYSSELNVNALLLGDSALYLCASSLTGLDEKLFFGSGTQLSVL.

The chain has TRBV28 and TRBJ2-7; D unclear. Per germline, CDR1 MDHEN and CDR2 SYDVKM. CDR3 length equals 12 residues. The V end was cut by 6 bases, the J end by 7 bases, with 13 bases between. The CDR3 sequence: CASRKERWEQYF. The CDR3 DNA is TGTGCCAGCAGAAAGGAGAGGTGGGAGCAGTACTTC.

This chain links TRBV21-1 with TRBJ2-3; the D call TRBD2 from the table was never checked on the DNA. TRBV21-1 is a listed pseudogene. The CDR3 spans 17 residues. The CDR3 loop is CASSKARGRSGVDTQYF. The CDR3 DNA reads TGTGCCAGCAGCAAAGCGCGGGGACGCTCCGGGGTAGATACGCAGTATTTT.